These 9 T cell receptor beta chains were sequenced from one sample in a study of cytomegalovirus exposure and HLA in healthy donors. The study ran its PCR with 60 Vbeta and 13 Jbeta primers. Data came from immunoSEQ multiplex PCR; TCRdb stores just in-frame clones and leaves some out. In the table there are 95,000 to 150,000 clones, approximately 65% of which are singletons. The sequenced material came from PBMCs. The receptors were sampled from a man aged 18 to 29 in good health and CMV-seronegative.

The rearrangement joins TRBV9 to TRBJ2-1; 16 positions agree with TRBD2. This CDR3 comprises 14 residues. The germline gives CDR1 SGDLS, CDR2 YYNGEE. V lost 6 bases, J lost 9 bases, and 3 bases stayed unmatched. The CDR3 is CASTGTSGRGEQFF. The CDR3, as DNA: TGTGCCAGCACAGGGACTAGCGGGAGGGGTGAGCAGTTCTTC.

The chain couples TRBV11-3 to TRBJ2-7, with 10 bases matching TRBD1. CDR1 SGHNT and CDR2 YENEEA come from the germline V gene. This CDR3 region has 15 residues. The V segment lost 1 base and the J segment 2 bases; nucleotides outside the gene matches: 2. The CDR3 region has the DNA TGTGCCAGCAGCTTAGGCGGGACAGGGGCCTACGAGCAGTACTTC. The encoded protein is CASSLGGTGAYEQYF.

This clone was found a few times. J is TRBJ2-5 and V is TRBV9; 11 bases match TRBD1. The assigned J gene may be wrong: the sequence end matches TRBJ2-7 better. CDR1 and CDR2 (germline): SGDLS, YYNGEE. CDR3 length: 16 amino acids. CDR3 loop: CASSVRARDRGSEQYF. In nucleotides, the CDR3 is TGTGCCAGCAGCGTACGGGCCCGGGACAGGGGGTCCGAGCAGTACTTC.

V usage is TRBV7-9 and J usage is TRBJ1-2, with 8 bases lining up with TRBD1. The CDR3 spans 14 residues. CDR1 and CDR2 (germline): SEHNR, FQNEAQ (reference sequence). V was clipped by 1 base and J by 4 bases; unmatched bases: 2. The CDR3 is CASSLGTGGYGYTF. CDR3 coding DNA: TGTGCCAGCAGCTTAGGTACAGGGGGCTATGGCTACACCTTC.

The chain recombines TRBV18 with TRBJ2-5; 11 bases are a match to TRBD2. The CDR3 has 16 amino acids. Looked up from germline, CDR1 is KGHSH and CDR2 is LQKENI. V lost 1 base, J lost 0 bases, and 1 base stayed unmatched. The CDR3 coding sequence is TGTGCCAGCTCACCACTAGCGGGGGGGTACCAAGAGACCCAGTACTTC. Its protein product is CASSPLAGGYQETQYF.

V usage is TRBV19 and J usage is TRBJ1-1, with D perhaps matching TRBD1 (6 bases). V was pared by 3 bases and J by 7 bases, with 12 bases between. CDR1 LNHDA and CDR2 SQIVND come from the germline V gene (reference sequence). CDR3 length: 13 residues. Here the CDR3 reads CASSIKGGSEAFF. In DNA, the CDR3 is TGTGCCAGTAGTATTAAAGGGGGTAGTGAAGCTTTCTTT.

The chain is built from TRBV12-5 and TRBJ2-7, with 7 bases aligning to TRBD1. From germline, CDR1 is LGHNT and CDR2 FRNRAP. There are 16 residues in the CDR3. V dropped 0 bases and J dropped 6; count of bases not matched to a gene: 11. The CDR3 nucleotides are TGTGCTAGTGGTTTGGTACAAGGGGGCGTAATTTTCGAGCAGTACTTC. It translates to CASGLVQGGVIFEQYF.

V usage is TRBV6-5 and J usage is TRBJ1-1; a possible D gene is TRBD1 (5 bases). The CDR3 extends over 14 amino acids. V was clipped by 6 bases and J by 5 bases, with 16 bases between them. Germline loops: CDR1 MNHEY, CDR2 SVGAGI. The CDR3 bases are TGTGCCAGCAGCGATGCCCCCAGGGTAACTGAAGCTTTCTTT. As protein: CASSDAPRVTEAFF.

This chain connects TRBV6-5 to TRBJ2-7, with TRBD1 matching 7 bases. V gave up 0 bases and J gave up 6 bases; unmatched junction bases: 8. CDR3 size: 15 residues. Germline V gene sequence: CDR1 MNHEY, CDR2 SVGAGI. As DNA, the CDR3 is TGTGCCAGCAGTTACTCGACCAGGGGGTCGGGCGAGCAGTACTTC. It encodes CASSYSTRGSGEQYF.